The subject of this entry is one T cell receptor (beta chain). The data belong to a study of blood T cell repertoires in COVID-19. This CDR3 region has 13 residues. V lost 6 bases, J lost 4 bases, and 4 bases stayed unmatched. CDR1 GTSNPN and CDR2 SVGIG come from the germline V gene (reference sequence). Patients of the Seattle cohort, enrolled during active infection, were followed longitudinally. Methods used by the authors: It was from reference gene primer amplification that nucleated cell counts were estimated. TCRdb keeps only in-frame clones here, not all; method: immunoSEQ multiplex PCR. The V and J calls and clone size were taken over from that table, and D and trimming were inferred from the DNA. The sample records 200,000 to 250,000 clones, around 90% being singletons.

The sequencing input was peripheral blood. The sequence was obtained from a man under 40 with COVID-19, enrolled during active disease. This sequence joins TRBV30 and TRBJ2-3, with 10 bases fitting TRBD2. The CDR3 nucleotides read TGTGCCTGCGAGCGGGGGGGCGCAGATACGCAGTATTTT. Translated: CACERGGADTQYF.